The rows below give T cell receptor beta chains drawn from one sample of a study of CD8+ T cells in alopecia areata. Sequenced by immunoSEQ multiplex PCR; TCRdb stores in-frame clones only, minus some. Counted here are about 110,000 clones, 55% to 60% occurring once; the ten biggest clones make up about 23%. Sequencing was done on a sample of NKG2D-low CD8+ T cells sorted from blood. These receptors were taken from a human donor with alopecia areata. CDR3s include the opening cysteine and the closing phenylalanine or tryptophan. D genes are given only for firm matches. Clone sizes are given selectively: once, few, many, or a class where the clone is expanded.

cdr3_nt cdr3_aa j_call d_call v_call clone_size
TGTGCCAGCACCGCCGGGACGGTGAACACTGAAGCTTTCTTT CASTAGTVNTEAFF TRBJ1-1 NA TRBV7-9 few
TGTGCCAGCAGTCCGTGGCGGGATAATCAGCCCCAGCATTTT CASSPWRDNQPQHF TRBJ1-5 NA TRBV5-6 NA
TGCGCCAGCAGCCCGGAGCTGGTAAGCTCCTACAATGAGCAGTTCTTC CASSPELVSSYNEQFF TRBJ2-1 NA TRBV4-1 NA
TGTGCCAGCAGCTTTGAGGGTCAAGAGACCCAGTACTTC CASSFEGQETQYF TRBJ2-5 NA TRBV11-2 NA
TGTGCCAGCAGCTTGGCCGGTAACACCGGGGAGCAGTACTTC CASSLAGNTGEQYF TRBJ2-7 NA TRBV5-6 many
TGTGCCAGCAGTTTCAGAACTTACAATGAGCAGTTCTTC CASSFRTYNEQFF TRBJ2-1 NA TRBV27 NA
TGTGCCAGCAGTTTAAATAGCGGGAGCCCTCGCAATGAGCAGTTCTTC CASSLNSGSPRNEQFF TRBJ2-1 TRBD2 TRBV28 NA
TGCGCCAGCAGTGACGGCGTGAAGGAGACCCAGTACTTC CASSDGVKETQYF TRBJ2-5 NA TRBV10-2 NA
TGTGCCAGCAGGGAGGGAACAGGGGGCTTTTCGTATGGCTACACCTTC CASREGTGGFSYGYTF TRBJ1-2 TRBD1 TRBV5-6 NA
TGCAGCGCGGCCGCCGGGACGGGAGCCTACGAGCAGTACTTC CSAAAGTGAYEQYF TRBJ2-7 NA TRBV29-1 few
TGTGCCAGCAGCCAAGCTAGCGGGGACACCGGGGAGCTGTTTTTT CASSQASGDTGELFF TRBJ2-2 TRBD2 TRBV4-1 NA
TGTGCCAGCAGCGAGGACAGGGGGTCGCGAGACTACAATGAGCAGTTCTTC CASSEDRGSRDYNEQFF TRBJ2-1 TRBD1 TRBV9 few
TGTGCCAGCAGCTTAGGGCCCAGCACAGATACGCAGTATTTT CASSLGPSTDTQYF TRBJ2-3 NA TRBV11-3 once
TGTGCCAGTAGGATACAAGGGAACACTGAAGCTTTCTTT CASRIQGNTEAFF TRBJ1-1 NA TRBV19 few
TGTGCCAGCAGTTTAGATTCTGTGCGGGGGCCCCAGCATTTT CASSLDSVRGPQHF TRBJ1-5 NA TRBV27 NA
TGCAGCGTTGAAGGGCGGTCGGTCGACAATGAGCAGTTCTTC CSVEGRSVDNEQFF TRBJ2-1 NA TRBV29-1 few
TGTGCCAGCAGCTTAAGTTTAGGTCAGAGTCCTTTCTTC CASSLSLGQSPFF TRBJ2-1 NA TRBV7-3 NA
TGTGCCAGCAGCTTAGAAGTAGGGGCCGATGAGCAGTTCTTC CASSLEVGADEQFF TRBJ2-1 NA TRBV7-9 NA
TGTGCCAGTAGTGTGACTAGCGGAGGATACGAGCAGTACTTC CASSVTSGGYEQYF TRBJ2-7 TRBD2 TRBV19 NA
TGTGCCTGGATGCAGGGGTCCGGGGAGCTGTTTTTT CAWMQGSGELFF TRBJ2-2 NA TRBV30 NA
TGTGCCAGCTGCAGGGTATCCTACAATGAGCAGTTCTTC CASCRVSYNEQFF TRBJ2-1 NA TRBV27 NA
TGTGCCAGCAGCTTAGTTCCAGGGATCTATGGCTACACCTTC CASSLVPGIYGYTF TRBJ1-2 NA TRBV7-9 few
TGTGCCAGCAGTGCCTATCTGGGACAGGGCAATCAGCCCCAGCATTTT CASSAYLGQGNQPQHF TRBJ1-5 TRBD1 TRBV6-1 once
TGCGCCAGCAGTGAGTTGGGGGCTGGCTTGGAGACCCAGTACTTC CASSELGAGLETQYF TRBJ2-5 NA TRBV10-1 NA
TGTGCCAGCAGCATGAGCCCCGACGGCACCTACGAGCAGTACTTC CASSMSPDGTYEQYF TRBJ2-7 NA TRBV7-6 NA
TGTGCCAGCAGCATGGGACAGCCGAACACTGAAGCTTTCTTT CASSMGQPNTEAFF TRBJ1-1 TRBD1 TRBV9 few
TGTGCCAGCAGTGGCTGGACAGGGAATAACTATGGCTACACCTTC CASSGWTGNNYGYTF TRBJ1-2 TRBD1 TRBV25-1 NA
TGTGCCAGCAGTGGAGGGAACACTGAAGCTTTCTTT CASSGGNTEAFF TRBJ1-1 NA TRBV6-1 NA
TGTGCCAGCAGTTCGGGCTCCTACAATGAGCAGTTCTTC CASSSGSYNEQFF TRBJ2-1 NA TRBV6-6 NA